The 21 T cell receptor beta chains presented below share a single source sample, sequenced in a study of T cells in Graves' hyperthyroidism and ophthalmopathy. The source material, RNA transcripts, was used to amplify TCR beta CDR3 regions. The HTBI set primed first-round TCR CDR3 RT-PCR. TCRdb called the multiplex PCR reads again in MiXCR, with one record for every CDR3 protein. The top ten hold about 35% of the sample, which has about 640,000 distinct CDR3 sequences, around 21% seen once. Sequenced input: blood. These receptor sequences come from a man aged 25-45 years with Graves' ophthalmopathy.

The V and J genes are TRBV11-2 and TRBJ2-3, with D tentatively TRBD2 (7 bases). V shed 5 bases and J shed 0 bases, with 24 bases lying between them. CDR3 size: 19 residues. Germline V lookup: CDR1 SGHAT, CDR2 FQNNGV. The CDR3 is CASSQDRTDGRPSTDTQYF. DNA for the CDR3: TGTGCCAGCAGCCAAGACAGGACTGACGGGAGGCCTAGCACAGATACGCAGTATTTT.

The rearrangement joins TRBV18 to TRBJ2-7, with D maybe TRBD2 (6 bases). Per germline, CDR1 KGHSH and CDR2 LQKENI. The ends were cut back, 6 bases at V and 5 bases at J, with 14 bases in the middle. The CDR3 spans 13 residues. The CDR3 DNA reads as TGTGCCAGCTCCCCGAGGGAGGTCCACGAGCAGTACTTC. It is translated as CASSPREVHEQYF.

With regard to this clonotype: This may be a read error, as it is one base from a much larger clone. The V and J genes are TRBV18 and TRBJ1-1; 8 bases map to TRBD1. This CDR3 is 14 amino acids long. The germline CDR1 and CDR2 sequences are KGHSH and LQKENI. The CDR3 protein is CAGSQQGEGTEAFF. The CDR3 DNA follows: TGTGCCGGCTCACAACAGGGGGAGGGCACTGAAGCTTTCTTT.

The V gene is TRBV6-1, the J gene TRBJ2-3, with D possibly being TRBD1 or TRBD2 (5 bases each). The CDR3 consists of 16 residues. V gave up 4 bases and J gave up 1 base, with 15 bases separating them. Per the germline V gene, CDR1 is MNHNS and CDR2 is SASEGT. As DNA, the CDR3 is TGTGCCAGCAGTGGACAGCGGAAAGCGGGCACAGATACGCAGTATTTT. Its protein is CASSGQRKAGTDTQYF.

The chain links TRBV24-1 to TRBJ2-4; the D gene is possibly TRBD1 (6 bases). V was trimmed by 6 bases and J by 2 bases, leaving 16 bases between them. The CDR3 has 16 residues. Germline V lookup: CDR1 KGHDR, CDR2 SFDVKD. Here the CDR3 reads CATSQEGEFSKNIQYF. DNA of the CDR3: TGTGCCACCAGTCAAGAGGGGGAATTCTCCAAAAACATTCAGTACTTC.

This chain connects TRBV20-1 to TRBJ2-1; D gene uncertain. Germline CDR1 DFQATT, CDR2 SNEGSKA (reference sequence). This CDR3 contains 13 residues. Trimming left V 6 bases short and J 10 bases short, with 19 bases between. The CDR3 sequence is CSARSHALGEQFF. CDR3 coding DNA: TGCAGTGCCAGGAGCCATGCCCTTGGAGAGCAGTTCTTC.

This clonotype was seen repeatedly, ten times or more. V gene TRBV28 combines with J gene TRBJ2-1; 10 bases are shared with TRBD2. This CDR3 contains 18 residues. CDR1 is MDHEN and CDR2 is SYDVKM in the germline V gene. Trimming cost V 7 bases and J 4 bases; bases outside gene matches: 16. The chain's CDR3 is CASIQGRFGSGGYNEQFF. The CDR3, as DNA: TGTGCCAGCATACAGGGGCGCTTTGGTAGCGGGGGGTACAATGAGCAGTTCTTC.

The CDR3 nucleotides read TGCGCCTCACAGGGGGGGGGCTACAATGAGCAGTTCTTC. Translation gives CASQGGGYNEQFF. The V call is TRBV5-1, the J call TRBJ2-1; possible D gene TRBD1, 8 bases. CDR3 length: 13 amino acids. CDR1 and CDR2 (germline): SGHRS, YFSETQ. V lost 10 bases and J 3 bases, leaving 14 bases between the germline ends. Full variable domain (outside the CDR3, taken from reference TRBV5-1 and TRBJ2-1): KAGVTQTPRYLIKTRGQQVTLSCSPISGHRSVSWYQQTPGQGLQFLFEYFSETQRNKGNFPGRFSGRQFSNSRSEMNVSTLELGDSALYLCASQGGGYNEQFFGPGTRLTVL.

The sample holds many counts of this clonotype. The V gene is TRBV19, the J gene TRBJ2-2; maybe TRBD2 (6 bases). Germline CDR1 reads LNHDA; CDR2 reads SQIVND (reference sequence). V was pared by 7 bases and J by 4 bases, with 22 bases between. The CDR3 covers 17 residues. The CDR3 loop is CASIQDQRAVFTGELFF. The CDR3 DNA follows: TGTGCCAGTATACAAGACCAGCGGGCCGTATTCACCGGGGAGCTGTTTTTT.

The table lists this clonotype with many counts. The gene calls are TRBV7-8 and TRBJ1-2; 9 bases agree with TRBD1. V gave up 4 bases and J gave up 5 bases; unmatched junction bases: 8. The CDR3 spans 15 residues. Germline loops: CDR1 SGHVS, CDR2 FQNEAQ. The CDR3 spells CASSSTGGLEYGYTF. The DNA of the CDR3 is TGTGCCAGCAGCTCGACAGGGGGACTAGAGTATGGCTACACCTTC.

This clonotype was seen ten or more times. J is TRBJ2-7 and V is TRBV11-2; 14 nucleotides align to TRBD2. V lost 4 bases and J lost 4; bases outside the gene matches: 9. This CDR3 contains 17 residues. Germline loops: CDR1 SGHAT, CDR2 FQNNGV. The CDR3 bases are TGTGCCAGCAGCTCCTTAACGACTAGCGGGAGGGCGTACGAGCAGTACTTC. It is translated as CASSSLTTSGRAYEQYF.

The rearrangement joins TRBV4-1 to TRBJ2-1; D possibly matches TRBD1 or TRBD2 (5 bases each). The germline V and J ends were trimmed by 2 bases and 0 bases, with 14 bases remaining between them. This CDR3 region has 17 residues. The germline gives CDR1 MGHRA, CDR2 YSYEKL. The CDR3 reads CASSQPGTINSYNEQFF. The DNA for the CDR3 is TGCGCCAGCAGCCAACCAGGGACCATCAACTCCTACAATGAGCAGTTCTTC.

This clonotype has more than one count but fewer than ten. The chain combines TRBV29-1 with TRBJ2-7; 8 bases line up with TRBD1. CDR1 and CDR2 (germline): SQVTM, ANQGSEA. This CDR3 region has 13 residues. The CDR3 protein is CGAKTPGGHEQYF. CDR3 coding DNA: TGCGGCGCCAAGACACCAGGGGGCCACGAGCAGTACTTC.

This rearrangement joins TRBV6-2 or TRBV6-3 to TRBJ2-3; the D is unclear. Germline V gene lookup returns CDR1 MNHEY and CDR2 SVGEGT. Trimming took off 11 bases at V and 2 bases at J, with 17 bases between the two ends. The CDR3 covers 14 residues. CDR3 in amino acids: CAAQQELHTDTQYF. DNA of the CDR3: TGTGCCGCCCAGCAGGAATTACACACAGATACGCAGTATTTT.

This clonotype was counted only a few times. The rearrangement joins TRBV7-9 to TRBJ1-4; D call uncertain. Per the germline V gene, CDR1 is SEHNR and CDR2 is FQNEAQ (reference sequence). The ends were cut back, 11 bases at V and 6 bases at J, with 10 bases in the middle. The CDR3 covers 11 residues. This CDR3 is CAWQDDEKLFF. The CDR3 DNA follows: TGTGCCTGGCAGGATGATGAAAAACTGTTTTTT.

V usage is TRBV5-1 and J usage is TRBJ2-2; D gene uncertain. The CDR3 is 16 amino acids. Germline values: CDR1 SGHRS, CDR2 YFSETQ. V lost 4 bases and J 4 bases, leaving 17 bases between the germline ends. This CDR3 is CASSQVGRTGTGELFF. CDR3 nucleotide sequence: TGCGCCAGCAGCCAGGTGGGCAGGACGGGCACCGGGGAGCTGTTTTTT.

This chain connects TRBV20-1 to TRBJ1-2; D call uncertain. Germline CDR1 and CDR2: DFQATT and SNEGSKA (reference sequence). This CDR3 spans 10 amino acids. The V end was cut by 1 base, the J end by 12 bases, with 9 bases between. CDR3 sequence reads: CSARAKPHTF. CDR3 DNA: TGCAGTGCTAGAGCTAAACCCCACACCTTC.

The chain joins TRBV20-1 to TRBJ2-7, with D perhaps matching TRBD2 (5 bases). The V gene's germline CDR1 is DFQATT and CDR2 SNEGSKA (reference sequence). The length of the CDR3 is 15 residues. V lost 4 bases and J 4 bases, leaving 20 bases between the germline ends. This chain's CDR3 is CSATDRGDTTYEQYF. The CDR3 nucleotides read TGCAGTGCTACCGACCGGGGAGACACCACTTACGAGCAGTACTTC.

A few counts support this clonotype. The chain combines TRBV28 with TRBJ2-7; 9 positions agree with TRBD1. Per the germline V gene, CDR1 is MDHEN and CDR2 is SYDVKM. V gave up 11 bases and J gave up 2 bases; unmatched junction bases: 7. This CDR3 region has 13 residues. CDR3 protein: CAGRGQGAYEQYF. The CDR3 DNA sequence: TGTGCCGGCCGGGGACAGGGAGCCTACGAGCAGTACTTC. The variable domain in full, completed from reference TRBV28 and TRBJ2-7, reads DVKVTQSSRYLVKRTGEKVFLECVQDMDHENMFWYRQDPGLGLRLIYFSYDVKMKEKGDIPEGYSVSREKKERFSLILESASTNQTSMYLCAGRGQGAYEQYFGPGTRLTVT.

The chain employs TRBV27 and TRBJ1-6, with D tentatively TRBD1 (5 bases). The germline gives CDR1 MNHEY, CDR2 SMNVEV (reference sequence). Trimming shortened V by 2 bases and J by 7 bases, and 15 bases separated the two germline ends. The CDR3 is 16 amino acids. CDR3 loop: CASSLLRDPTNSPLHF. The CDR3 region has the DNA TGTGCCAGCAGTTTACTGCGGGACCCGACCAATTCACCCCTCCACTTT.

This clonotype has a handful of counts. The chain recombines TRBV5-1 with TRBJ2-7; 12 bases fit TRBD2. J was trimmed by 3 bases and V by 5 bases; bases with no gene match: 3. The germline gives CDR1 SGHRS, CDR2 YFSETQ. The CDR3 length is 14 residues. The CDR3 nucleotides read TGCGCCAGCAGGCGGACTAGCGGGAACTACGAGCAGTACTTC. Encoded protein: CASRRTSGNYEQYF.